This T cell receptor beta chain appears in the sequencing data of a study of cytomegalovirus exposure and HLA in healthy donors. PCR primers comprised 60 Vbeta and 13 Jbeta primers. Sequenced by immunoSEQ multiplex PCR; TCRdb stores in-frame clones only, minus some. The sample data list fewer than 200,000 clones. Source material: PBMCs. The clonotype was recovered from a young man in good health and CMV-seronegative.

The CDR3 sequence: CASSLEGSSYNSPLHF. In DNA, the CDR3 is TGCGCCAGCAGCTTGGAAGGGAGCTCCTATAATTCACCCCTCCACTTT. V gene TRBV5-1 combines with J gene TRBJ1-6, with D unresolved. The germline V and J ends were trimmed by 0 bases and 0 bases, with 7 bases remaining between them. The CDR3 covers 16 residues. From germline, CDR1 is SGHRS and CDR2 YFSETQ.